The rows below give T cell receptor beta chains drawn from one sample of a study of patients and donors after allogeneic stem cell transplantation. MiXCR, applied by TCRdb to the RT-PCR reads, yields one record per CDR3 protein. The repertoire consists of about a million distinct CDR3 sequences, with approximately 19% occurring once and the leading ten covering under 6.5%. Sequenced: blood, either unsorted or a sorted T cell fraction (not recorded which). All receptors derive from a human donor who was either an allogeneic HSCT recipient or a stem cell or donor lymphocyte infusion donor (not recorded which). It is not recorded whose cells these are; they may come from a transplant donor. CDR3s include the opening cysteine and the closing phenylalanine or tryptophan. Fields, in order: CDR3 DNA, CDR3 protein, D gene, J gene, clone size, V gene. D genes are given only for firm matches. Clone sizes are given selectively: once, few, many, or a class where the clone is expanded.

cdr3_nt: TGTGCCAGCAGCCACGAGGTGTTCAATCAGCCCCAGCATTTT
cdr3_aa: CASSHEVFNQPQHF
d_call: -
j_call: TRBJ1-5
clone_size: many
v_call: TRBV4-2

cdr3_nt: TGTGCCAGCACCAATAGCGGGAAGTTCTACGAGCAGTACTTC
cdr3_aa: CASTNSGKFYEQYF
d_call: TRBD2
j_call: TRBJ2-7
clone_size: -
v_call: TRBV12-3/TRBV12-4

cdr3_nt: TGTGCCAGCAGTGGTAGCGGGGCCAACTCCTACAATGAGCAGTTCTTC
cdr3_aa: CASSGSGANSYNEQFF
d_call: TRBD2
j_call: TRBJ2-1
clone_size: few
v_call: TRBV6-4

cdr3_nt: TGTGCCAGCAGCCACCCGGTTGGCAGGGCTAAAATAAACACTGAAGCTTTCTTT
cdr3_aa: CASSHPVGRAKINTEAFF
d_call: -
j_call: TRBJ1-1
clone_size: -
v_call: TRBV11-2

cdr3_nt: TGTGCTAGTGATGTAGCGGGAGGGTGGAATGAGCAGTTCTTC
cdr3_aa: CASDVAGGWNEQFF
d_call: TRBD2
j_call: TRBJ2-1
clone_size: -
v_call: TRBV12-5

cdr3_nt: TGTGCCAGCAGTGTCGATATTTTAAGAAACACTGAAGCTTTCTTT
cdr3_aa: CASSVDILRNTEAFF
d_call: -
j_call: TRBJ1-1
clone_size: -
v_call: TRBV2

cdr3_nt: TGCAGTGCTAGATGGGCGGGGCCCGGGGGTGAAAAACTGTTTTTT
cdr3_aa: CSARWAGPGGEKLFF
d_call: -
j_call: TRBJ1-4
clone_size: few
v_call: TRBV20-1

cdr3_nt: TGTGCCACCAGCAGATCCGGACGGGGTGGAGGCTACACCTTC
cdr3_aa: CATSRSGRGGGYTF
d_call: -
j_call: TRBJ1-2
clone_size: few
v_call: TRBV15

cdr3_nt: TGTGCCAGCAGTGAACGGAACTATGGCTACACCTTC
cdr3_aa: CASSERNYGYTF
d_call: -
j_call: TRBJ1-2
clone_size: many
v_call: TRBV25-1

cdr3_nt: TGTGCCAGCAGCCAAGATCAGACTATCGCCGGTAGTGAGCAGTACTTC
cdr3_aa: CASSQDQTIAGSEQYF
d_call: -
j_call: TRBJ2-7
clone_size: -
v_call: TRBV3-1

cdr3_nt: TGTGCCAGCAGTTTGGCCAGGCTATCCTCTGGGGCCAACGTCCTGACTTTC
cdr3_aa: CASSLARLSSGANVLTF
d_call: -
j_call: TRBJ2-6
clone_size: -
v_call: TRBV27

cdr3_nt: TGTGCCAGCAGTTACTCGACTGGGCAGTTCTTC
cdr3_aa: CASSYSTGQFF
d_call: -
j_call: TRBJ2-1
clone_size: -
v_call: TRBV6-6

cdr3_nt: TGTGCCAGCAGGCAGACAGGGCGGGTTGGCAATCAGCCCCAGCATTTT
cdr3_aa: CASRQTGRVGNQPQHF
d_call: TRBD1
j_call: TRBJ1-5
clone_size: -
v_call: TRBV27

cdr3_nt: TGTGCCACCAGCAGAGATCGACGGGGACTCTCCATGGGGGGCTACACCTTC
cdr3_aa: CATSRDRRGLSMGGYTF
d_call: -
j_call: TRBJ1-2
clone_size: few
v_call: TRBV15

cdr3_nt: TGTGCCAGCAGCTTACTAGGGAAGGACACCGGGGAGCTGTTTTTT
cdr3_aa: CASSLLGKDTGELFF
d_call: -
j_call: TRBJ2-2
clone_size: -
v_call: TRBV7-7

cdr3_nt: TGTGCCACCAGTGACCCTCGGGAGCTTCAGTTCTTC
cdr3_aa: CATSDPRELQFF
d_call: -
j_call: TRBJ2-1
clone_size: many
v_call: TRBV24-1

cdr3_nt: TGTGCCAGCAGCCTAAACGGACAGGGCGGCTATGGCTACACCTTC
cdr3_aa: CASSLNGQGGYGYTF
d_call: TRBD1
j_call: TRBJ1-2
clone_size: few
v_call: TRBV3-1

cdr3_nt: TGTGCCAGCAGTGTTCGGGGGGGGGCCACAGATACGCAGTATTTT
cdr3_aa: CASSVRGGATDTQYF
d_call: TRBD2
j_call: TRBJ2-3
clone_size: few
v_call: TRBV12-3/TRBV12-4

cdr3_nt: TGTGCCACCAGCAGCGACCGAGGGGATACGCAGTATTTT
cdr3_aa: CATSSDRGDTQYF
d_call: -
j_call: TRBJ2-3
clone_size: -
v_call: TRBV15

cdr3_nt: TGCAGCGTTGAGACAGGGGGAGGAATTTACGAGCAGTACTTC
cdr3_aa: CSVETGGGIYEQYF
d_call: TRBD1
j_call: TRBJ2-7
clone_size: few
v_call: TRBV29-1

cdr3_nt: TGTGCCAGCAGCCCGTGGGTGAGATTCGGAAACACCATATATTTT
cdr3_aa: CASSPWVRFGNTIYF
d_call: -
j_call: TRBJ1-3
clone_size: -
v_call: TRBV5-5

cdr3_nt: TGTGCCTGGAGTGTACCCAGGGCAAATGAGCAGTTCTTC
cdr3_aa: CAWSVPRANEQFF
d_call: -
j_call: TRBJ2-1
clone_size: few
v_call: TRBV30